One T cell receptor (beta chain) is described in this entry. The antigen is not known. Primers: 52 TRBV forward and 13 TRBJ reverse. This table comes from immunoSEQ multiplex PCR, and its TCRdb copy is limited to in-frame clones, with some not included. The sample yields roughly 30,000 clones, 85% to 95% seen once. Autoimmunity was present in every CD3G-deficient patient, worse in two. Patients aged 2 to 39 years had fewer naive T cells. CD4+ T cells were divided by sorting: CD25-high CD127-low Tregs, CD25-low CD127-high conventional cells. This entry belongs to a study of regulatory T cells. The CDR3 spans 13 residues. Germline V gene sequence: CDR1 MDHEN, CDR2 SYDVKM. V was clipped by 6 bases and J by 3 bases, with 11 bases between them. Notes on the study in general: Regulatory T cells showed the strongest V-J pair restriction and V/J gene skewing among patient repertoires. In CD3G-deficient patients, conventional CD4+ T cells were enriched for hydrophobic CDR3 residues at positions 6 and 7.

J is TRBJ1-1 and V is TRBV28; tentatively, D is TRBD1 (6 bases). Sequences were obtained from conventional CD4+ T cells sorted from blood. The clonotype comes from a person between 18 and 30 years old with CD3G deficiency. The CDR3 coding sequence is TGTGCCAGCAGGGATACAGGGTACACTGAAGCTTTCTTT. Encoded protein: CASRDTGYTEAFF.